The 8 T cell receptor beta chains below come from one sample, sequenced in a study of OX40 agonist ivuxolimab in advanced cancers. Measured with immunoSEQ multiplex PCR; TCRdb has only the in-frame clones, and not every one. The sample comprises about 70,000 clones, approximately 81% of which are singletons, and 1.1% rests with the top ten. The sequences come from CD4+ or CD8+ T cells sorted from blood, collected in a trial of the OX40 agonist ivuxolimab. These TCRs come from an adult with an advanced solid tumor such as melanoma, head and neck, liver or kidney cancer.

The rearrangement uses TRBV6-6 and TRBJ1-6; D gene uncertain. Germline CDR1 and CDR2: MNHNY and SVGAGI (reference sequence). V was cut by 5 bases and J by 11 bases, with 10 bases left in between. The CDR3 loop spans 12 amino acids. The CDR3 nucleotides are TGTGCCAGCAGTCCGGGCAGCCCACCCCTCCACTTT. Its translation: CASSPGSPPLHF.

The chain uses TRBV6-5 and TRBJ1-6, with unresolved D. The CDR3 extends over 14 amino acids. Per the germline V gene, CDR1 is MNHEY and CDR2 is SVGAGI. V gave up 5 bases and J gave up 5 bases, with 10 bases separating them. The CDR3 region is CASSTVLHNSPLHF. The CDR3 DNA follows: TGTGCCAGCAGTACAGTCCTACATAATTCACCCCTCCACTTT.

V usage is TRBV21-1 and J usage is TRBJ1-1. TRBV21-1 is a documented pseudogene. The CDR3 length is 13 residues. The CDR3 DNA sequence: TGTGCCAGGGCGTACCTACCCCTGATTGAAGCTTTCTTT. As protein: CARAYLPLIEAFF.

The chain carries TRBV6-6 and TRBJ1-2; D gene uncertain. CDR3 length: 13 residues. The V end was cut by 5 bases, the J end by 2 bases, with 9 bases between. Germline V gene sequence: CDR1 MNHNY, CDR2 SVGAGI (reference sequence). The CDR3 nucleotides are TGTGCCAGCAGTAACGGGGAGAACTATGGCTACACCTTC. The encoded protein is CASSNGENYGYTF.

The J gene is TRBJ2-3, the V gene TRBV7-6, with TRBD2 matching 10 bases. V was clipped by 5 bases and J by 2 bases; unmatched bases: 4. The germline V gene has CDR1 SGHVS and CDR2 FNYEAQ. The CDR3 totals 15 residues. CDR3 sequence: CASSPSGGITDTQYF. CDR3 bases: TGTGCCAGCAGCCCTAGCGGGGGCATCACAGATACGCAGTATTTT. The entire variable domain, with the rest obtained from reference TRBV7-6 and TRBJ2-3, is as follows: GAGVSQSPRYKVTKRGQDVALRCDPISGHVSLYWYRQALGQGPEFLTYFNYEAQQDKSGLPNDRFSAERPEGSISTLTIQRTEQRDSAMYRCASSPSGGITDTQYFGPGTRLTVL.

V gene TRBV19 combines with J gene TRBJ2-3, with a tentative D call TRBD2 (6 bases). Trimming shortened V by 4 bases and J by 6 bases, and 11 bases separated the two germline ends. The CDR3 has 13 residues. The germline V gene encodes CDR1 LNHDA and CDR2 SQIVND (reference sequence). The CDR3 nucleotides are TGTGCCAGTAGTAGGAGGGATTGGGATACGCAGTATTTT. Residues: CASSRRDWDTQYF.

The chain combines TRBV11-2 with TRBJ2-1, with D perhaps TRBD1 or TRBD2 (5 bases each). The CDR3 length is 12 residues. The V gene lost 1 base and the J gene lost 16 bases, with 14 bases spanning the gap. CDR1 SGHAT and CDR2 FQNNGV come from the germline V gene. The CDR3 bases are TGTGCCAGCAGCTTAGGCGCAGGTGGGGACTTCTTC. It translates to CASSLGAGGDFF.

This clone was seen a handful of times. The chain recombines TRBV5-1 with TRBJ1-1, with D possibly being TRBD1 (6 bases). CDR1 is SGHRS, CDR2 YFSETQ, per germline. Trimming cost V 3 bases and J 7 bases, with 16 bases left between them. The CDR3 loop spans 14 amino acids. The CDR3 protein is CASSWDNSLSEAFF. The CDR3 DNA reads TGCGCCAGCAGCTGGGACAACTCGCTCAGTGAAGCTTTCTTT.